This TCR beta chain was obtained from a study of T cell changes during pregnancy in multiple sclerosis. CDR3 length: 14 residues. J was trimmed by 10 bases and V by 5 bases; bases with no gene match: 11. Germline CDR1 is SGHTA and CDR2 is FQGNSA. The method was immunoSEQ multiplex PCR; TCRdb's version includes in-frame clones alone and lacks a portion of them. Of tens of thousands of clones listed, 92% are singletons. This sequence originates from a female donor in good health, enrolled as a control in a pregnancy study. V is TRBV7-2 and J is TRBJ2-1; 7 bases map to TRBD2. This material consisted of CD4+ T cells from peripheral blood mononuclear cells, taken after pregnancy. CDR3 in amino acids: CASSLGGGKMEQFF. The CDR3 bases are TGTGCCAGCAGCCTCGGCGGGGGAAAGATGGAGCAGTTCTTC.